These 32 T cell receptor beta chains originate from one sample sequenced in a study of blood T cell repertoires in COVID-19. Clones were sequenced by immunoSEQ multiplex PCR, and TCRdb holds only the in-frame ones, with some missing. The sample includes 350,000 or so clones, almost 90% seen only once; the top ten take 0.85% to 1.3%. The material sequenced was PBMCs or T cells enriched from blood (not recorded which). Receptor source: a woman under 40 who had been exposed to COVID-19.

Here the CDR3 reads CASSLGLAGGTGELFF. CDR3 coding DNA: TGCGCCAGCAGCTTGGGACTAGCGGGAGGTACCGGGGAGCTGTTTTTT. The chain joins TRBV5-1 to TRBJ2-2; 13 positions match TRBD2. The CDR3 is made up of 16 amino acids. Trimming removed 0 bases from V and 5 bases from J; junction bases left unmatched: 1. The germline V gene encodes CDR1 SGHRS and CDR2 YFSETQ.

This rearrangement joins TRBV27 to TRBJ2-7; 10 bases agree with TRBD1. There are 14 residues in the CDR3. Germline-derived CDR1 and CDR2 are MNHEY and SMNVEV (reference sequence). The ends lost 6 bases at V and 3 bases at J; junction bases unmatched: 5. This chain's CDR3 is CASSPRTGGYEQYF. CDR3 DNA: TGTGCCAGCAGCCCAAGGACAGGGGGCTACGAGCAGTACTTC.

V and J are TRBV27 and TRBJ2-1; 14 bases match TRBD2. The germline V gene has CDR1 MNHEY and CDR2 SMNVEV (reference sequence). This CDR3 contains 18 residues. The V gene end was trimmed by 3 bases and the J gene end by 9 bases; junction bases not matched to a gene: 13. The CDR3 here is CASSFRSAGTSGRGEQFF. DNA for the CDR3: TGTGCCAGCAGTTTCCGTTCGGCCGGGACTAGCGGGAGAGGTGAGCAGTTCTTC.

The chain recombines TRBV7-6 with TRBJ1-1; D is unclear. Germline CDR1 SGHVS, CDR2 FNYEAQ. Trimming removed 4 bases from V and 5 bases from J, with 11 bases in between. The length of the CDR3 is 13 residues. CDR3 DNA sequence: TGTGCCAGCAGCTACACGGGGATTACTGAAGCTTTCTTT. Amino acid sequence: CASSYTGITEAFF.

The J gene is TRBJ2-5, the V gene TRBV5-1; no firm D call. Germline lookup yields CDR1 SGHRS and CDR2 YFSETQ. V shed 4 bases and J shed 3 bases, with 13 bases lying between them. The CDR3 has 14 amino acids. CDR3 sequence: CASSQMVREETQYF. The CDR3 DNA reads TGCGCCAGCAGCCAAATGGTCCGAGAAGAGACCCAGTACTTC.

V and J are TRBV2 and TRBJ2-7; D not certain. This CDR3 is built from 15 residues. The V gene lost 1 base and the J gene lost 2 bases, with 12 bases spanning the gap. Germline CDR1 SNHLY, CDR2 FYNNEI. In nucleotides, the CDR3 is TGTGCCAGCAGTGAAGGAGCGCTCTCCGCCTACGAGCAGTACTTC. Residues: CASSEGALSAYEQYF.

The J gene is TRBJ2-1, the V gene TRBV11-3; 9 bases match TRBD2. V lost 3 bases and J lost 5; bases outside the gene matches: 11. The germline gives CDR1 SGHNT, CDR2 YENEEA. The CDR3 totals 17 residues. CDR3 amino acids: CASSFLAGVAGDNEQFF. CDR3 DNA sequence: TGTGCCAGCAGCTTCCTTGCGGGAGTAGCGGGAGACAATGAGCAGTTCTTC.

The chain employs TRBV11-1 and TRBJ1-1, with a possible D match to TRBD1 (5 bases). Germline loops: CDR1 SGHAT, CDR2 FQDESV (reference sequence). The CDR3 is made up of 14 amino acids. Trimming left V 1 base short and J 4 bases short, with 10 bases between. The CDR3 is CASSLGGGITEAFF. CDR3 nucleotide sequence: TGTGCCAGCAGCTTAGGGGGCGGAATCACTGAAGCTTTCTTT.

This sequence joins TRBV28 and TRBJ1-2; 8 nucleotides agree with TRBD1. J lost 2 bases, V lost 2 bases, and 7 bases had no gene match. The length of the CDR3 is 16 residues. CDR1 and CDR2 (germline): MDHEN, SYDVKM. This CDR3 reads CASSLTPQGGNYGYTF. In DNA, the CDR3 is TGTGCCAGCAGTTTAACGCCACAGGGGGGAAACTATGGCTACACCTTC.

V usage is TRBV30 and J usage is TRBJ2-5; no firm D call. Trimming stripped 3 bases from V and 1 base from J, with 12 bases between. Germline CDR1 reads GTSNPN; CDR2 reads SVGIG (reference sequence). The length of the CDR3 is 14 residues. DNA for the CDR3: TGTGCCTGGAGCCCGCACGAACTCCAAGAGACCCAGTACTTC. Protein product: CAWSPHELQETQYF. The full variable domain, completed using reference TRBV30 and TRBJ2-5, is SQTIHQWPATLVQPVGSPLSLECTVEGTSNPNLYWYRQAAGRGLQLLFYSVGIGQISSEVPQNLSASRPQDRQFILSSKKLLLSDSGFYLCAWSPHELQETQYFGPGTRLLVL.

This chain joins TRBV5-1 and TRBJ1-3, with D uncertain. V was shortened by 4 bases and J by 0 bases, with 8 bases between the two germline ends. Germline assignment: CDR1 SGHRS and CDR2 YFSETQ. This CDR3 comprises 14 residues. The DNA for the CDR3 is TGCGCCAGCAGCGATACTTTCTCTGGAAACACCATATATTTT. It encodes CASSDTFSGNTIYF.

The genes are TRBV24-1 and TRBJ1-5, with 7 bases that match TRBD1. The CDR3 spans 14 residues. The germline V gene encodes CDR1 KGHDR and CDR2 SFDVKD. V gave up 4 bases and J gave up 6 bases; unmatched junction bases: 5. The CDR3 region is CATSDPGTVQPQHF. DNA of the CDR3: TGTGCCACCAGTGACCCCGGGACAGTTCAGCCCCAGCATTTT.

J is TRBJ2-1 and V is TRBV27, with D possibly matching TRBD1 (6 bases). V was trimmed by 1 base and J by 5 bases, leaving 12 bases between them. Looked up from germline, CDR1 is MNHEY and CDR2 is SMNVEV (reference sequence). This CDR3 contains 15 residues. The CDR3 sequence: CASSLFQGWDNEQFF. The CDR3 nucleotides read TGTGCCAGCAGTTTATTCCAGGGGTGGGACAATGAGCAGTTCTTC.

The chain links TRBV6-4 to TRBJ2-1; D might be TRBD2 (5 bases). Germline V CDR1 and CDR2: MRHNA, SNTAGT. CDR3 size: 14 residues. V was clipped by 7 bases and J by 2 bases, with 12 bases between them. Written as DNA, the CDR3 is TGTGCCAGCAAACGGGATTTCACCTACAATGAGCAGTTCTTC. Translating it yields CASKRDFTYNEQFF.

The chain uses TRBV28 and TRBJ2-7; D perhaps matches TRBD2 (5 bases). V was shortened by 8 bases and J by 3 bases, with 11 bases between the two germline ends. Germline CDR1 and CDR2: MDHEN and SYDVKM. This CDR3 is built from 12 residues. CDR3 coding DNA: TGTGCCAGCGCGGGCGAACACTACGAGCAGTACTTC. Protein product: CASAGEHYEQYF.

This chain joins TRBV10-2 and TRBJ1-1; 8 bases align to TRBD1. The junction had 6 bases not matched to a gene; V was cut back by 3 bases and J by 6 bases. Per germline, CDR1 WSHSY and CDR2 SAAADI. The CDR3 extends over 14 amino acids. The CDR3 here is CASSDTGGRSEAFF. The CDR3 DNA is TGCGCCAGCAGTGATACAGGGGGGAGATCTGAAGCTTTCTTT.

The gene calls are TRBV9 and TRBJ1-2, with 8 bases identical to TRBD1. This CDR3 spans 17 amino acids. V shed 0 bases, J shed 6 bases, and the junction held 13 bases outside the gene matches. Looked up from germline, CDR1 is SGDLS and CDR2 is YYNGEE. CDR3 amino acids: CASSVDGTGLSLDGYTF. For the CDR3, the DNA is TGTGCCAGCAGCGTAGATGGGACAGGATTAAGTTTGGATGGCTACACCTTC.

V gene TRBV30 combines with J gene TRBJ1-5, with D tentatively TRBD1 (6 bases). Germline CDR1 and CDR2: GTSNPN and SVGIG (reference sequence). The CDR3 loop spans 15 amino acids. Trimming removed 2 bases from V and 0 bases from J, with 11 bases in between. Here the CDR3 reads CAWSQGQYSNQPQHF. In nucleotides, the CDR3 is TGTGCCTGGAGTCAGGGGCAATATAGCAATCAGCCCCAGCATTTT.

The chain is built from TRBV15 and TRBJ1-1, with unresolved D. CDR1 and CDR2 from the germline V gene are LNHNV and YYDKDF (reference sequence). The CDR3 covers 15 residues. V dropped 0 bases and J dropped 0 bases, with 8 bases sitting between them. CDR3 loop: CATSRDHTVNTEAFF. The CDR3 bases are TGTGCCACCAGCAGAGACCACACAGTGAACACTGAAGCTTTCTTT.

This sequence joins TRBV5-1 and TRBJ2-1; TRBD2 agrees at 14 bases. The germline CDR1 and CDR2 sequences are SGHRS and YFSETQ. V was clipped by 9 bases and J by 7 bases; unmatched bases: 12. This CDR3 comprises 16 residues. CDR3 coding DNA: TGCGCCACCCAGACTAGCGGGAGGGCCATAGGGAATGAGCAGTTCTTC. The encoded protein is CATQTSGRAIGNEQFF.

This sequence joins TRBV7-3 and TRBJ2-1; tentative D call: TRBD2 (5 bases). The germline CDR1 and CDR2 sequences are SGHTA and FQGTGA. Trimming left V 1 base short and J 9 bases short, with 16 bases between. This CDR3 has 15 amino acids. CDR3 sequence (DNA): TGTGCCAGCAGCTTAATGCCTAGCAGCTCGGGTGAGCAGTTCTTC. This codes for CASSLMPSSSGEQFF.

This chain uses TRBV4-2 with TRBJ2-2, with TRBD2 matching over 8 bases. The CDR3 sequence is 17 residues long. Germline V gives CDR1 LGHNA, CDR2 YNFKEQ. V lost 1 base and J lost 2; bases outside the gene matches: 6. CDR3: CASSQVGLAGNTGELFF. The CDR3 DNA reads TGTGCCAGCAGCCAAGTTGGTCTAGCGGGTAACACCGGGGAGCTGTTTTTT.

The genes are TRBV27 and TRBJ2-1, with a tentative D call TRBD1 (7 bases). Germline V gene sequence: CDR1 MNHEY, CDR2 SMNVEV (reference sequence). V lost 7 bases and J 7 bases, leaving 14 bases between the germline ends. CDR3 length: 13 residues. CDR3 in DNA: TGTGCCAGCAACCAGGGGGGTGGGAATGAGCAGTTCTTC. This translates into CASNQGGGNEQFF.

The rearrangement uses TRBV19 and TRBJ2-3, with 9 bases identical to TRBD2. J was trimmed by 4 bases and V by 5 bases; bases with no gene match: 4. This CDR3 has 14 amino acids. Germline assignment: CDR1 LNHDA and CDR2 SQIVND (reference sequence). DNA of the CDR3: TGTGCCAGTAGTCAGCGGGAGGACTCAGATACGCAGTATTTT. Translating it yields CASSQREDSDTQYF.

The chain combines TRBV28 with TRBJ2-5; 8 nucleotides align to TRBD1. The CDR3 covers 14 residues. The V gene end was trimmed by 2 bases and the J gene end by 4 bases; junction bases not matched to a gene: 3. Germline CDR1 reads MDHEN; CDR2 reads SYDVKM. Here the CDR3 reads CASSLQGAGETQYF. DNA for the CDR3: TGTGCCAGCAGTTTACAGGGGGCGGGAGAGACCCAGTACTTC.

The genes are TRBV7-6 and TRBJ2-7; 10 bases fit TRBD1. CDR1 and CDR2 from the germline V gene are SGHVS and FNYEAQ. CDR3 length equals 13 residues. The ends lost 3 bases at V and 5 bases at J; junction bases unmatched: 1. The CDR3, as DNA: TGTGCCAGCAGCTTTGGACAGGGGGACGAGCAGTACTTC. Translated: CASSFGQGDEQYF.

J is TRBJ2-5 and V is TRBV30; TRBD1 matches at 10 bases. Trimming took 4 bases from V and 5 from J; bases not matched to a gene: 7. The CDR3 has 14 amino acids. Germline loops: CDR1 GTSNPN, CDR2 SVGIG (reference sequence). The CDR3 DNA follows: TGTGCCTGGAACCCGGGACAGGGGCGGGAGACCCAGTACTTC. This codes for CAWNPGQGRETQYF.

This sequence joins TRBV3-1 (or the pseudogene TRBV3-2) and TRBJ1-2, with D tentatively TRBD1 (6 bases). The V and J ends lost 1 base and 7 bases respectively, with 10 bases between them. Germline V gene data show CDR1 as LGHDT and CDR2 as YNNKEL (reference sequence). The CDR3 spans 13 residues. CDR3 loop: CASSQAGAVGYTF. CDR3 in DNA: TGTGCCAGCAGCCAAGCAGGGGCGGTTGGCTACACCTTC.

The chain employs TRBV7-2 and TRBJ1-1; 8 bases align to TRBD1. CDR3 size: 13 residues. Per germline, CDR1 SGHTA and CDR2 FQGNSA. The trim removed 5 bases at V and 9 bases at J, leaving 8 bases unmatched. In DNA, the CDR3 is TGTGCCAGCAGCCCCTTGGACAGGGCGAAAGCTTTCTTT. Translation: CASSPLDRAKAFF.

This clone was observed once. The CDR3 DNA reads as TGTGCCAGCAGTCACCTGCAGGGGGCCGGTACTAACTATGGCTACACCTTC. Protein product: CASSHLQGAGTNYGYTF. V and J are TRBV6-6 and TRBJ1-2; TRBD1 aligns across 8 bases. Germline V CDR1 and CDR2: MNHNY, SVGAGI (reference sequence). Losses at the gene ends were 5 bases for V and 0 bases for J; bases not matched to a gene: 11. The CDR3 spans 17 residues.

The J gene is TRBJ1-6, the V gene TRBV11-2; a weak D match, TRBD1 (5 bases). CDR3 length: 15 residues. CDR1 SGHAT and CDR2 FQNNGV come from the germline V gene. Trimming removed 1 base at V and 8 bases at J, with 12 bases between. In DNA form, the CDR3 reads TGTGCCAGCAGCTTAGCAGGGCTAGTGGATTCACCCCTCCACTTT. Its translation is CASSLAGLVDSPLHF.

The chain is built from TRBV7-8 and TRBJ1-3; 8 bases are shared with TRBD1. Germline assignment: CDR1 SGHVS and CDR2 FQNEAQ. With V trimmed by 5 bases and J by 4 bases, 10 bases remained unmatched. The CDR3 totals 16 residues. Written as DNA, the CDR3 is TGTGCCAGCAGCCTATGGACAGGGAATATAGGAAACACCATATATTTT. It is translated as CASSLWTGNIGNTIYF.